One sample yielded the 28 T cell receptor beta chains listed below, sequenced in a study of CD8 T cells in ankylosing spondylitis. TCRdb reprocessed the 5' RACE reads with MiXCR, giving one entry per CDR3 protein. The sample includes 200,000 to 250,000 distinct CDR3 sequences, about 11% of them seen just once. The material sequenced was blood, either unsorted or a sorted T cell fraction (not recorded which). The receptor source for this set is a male donor with ankylosing spondylitis or in good health (not recorded which).

This chain joins TRBV10-2 and TRBJ1-5; the match to TRBD1 covers 11 bases. From germline, CDR1 is WSHSY and CDR2 SAAADI. Unmatched junction bases numbered 5, after V lost 6 bases and J lost 4 bases. The CDR3 length is 15 residues. The CDR3 sequence: CASRGGQGGNQPQHF. CDR3 in DNA: TGCGCCAGCAGGGGGGGACAGGGGGGAAATCAGCCCCAGCATTTT.

This clonotype was seen ten or more times. The chain joins TRBV28 to TRBJ1-2; D gene unclear. This CDR3 spans 12 amino acids. Germline assignment: CDR1 MDHEN and CDR2 SYDVKM. Between the trimmed V and J ends, which lost 5 bases and 4 bases, there was a span of 8 bases. The CDR3 loop is CASSLQSYGYTF. The CDR3 DNA reads TGTGCCAGCAGTCTACAGAGCTATGGCTACACCTTC.

The gene calls are TRBV14 and TRBJ2-5, with D unresolved. The germline V gene encodes CDR1 SGHDN and CDR2 FVKESK. Trimming pared 1 base from V and 7 bases from J, leaving 13 bases between. The length of the CDR3 is 14 residues. In DNA form, the CDR3 reads TGTGCCAGCAGCCAAGCCGACAAGAAGGTGACCCAGTACTTC. It encodes CASSQADKKVTQYF.

This clonotype occurred many times. The chain combines TRBV7-6 with TRBJ2-2; 8 nucleotides line up with TRBD2. The CDR3 runs 16 residues. V lost 4 bases, J lost 2 bases, and 6 bases stayed unmatched. The V gene's germline CDR1 is SGHVS and CDR2 FNYEAQ. CDR3 residues: CASSYSGAVNTGELFF. The DNA for the CDR3 is TGTGCCAGCAGCTATAGCGGGGCCGTTAACACCGGGGAGCTGTTTTTT.

This clonotype was seen at least ten times. The chain uses TRBV5-1 and TRBJ1-5; the D gene is possibly TRBD1 (6 bases). The CDR3 loop spans 16 amino acids. Looked up from germline, CDR1 is SGHRS and CDR2 is YFSETQ. V dropped 0 bases and J dropped 0 bases, with 10 bases sitting between them. The CDR3 nucleotides read TGCGCCAGCAGCTTGGGGGGGGACATTAGCAATCAGCCCCAGCATTTT. It translates to CASSLGGDISNQPQHF.

The rearrangement links TRBV27 to TRBJ1-2; possibly TRBD1 for D (6 bases). This CDR3 is 13 amino acids long. Germline CDR1 reads MNHEY; CDR2 reads SMNVEV (reference sequence). Trimming left V 3 bases short and J 8 bases short, with 13 bases between. The CDR3 is CASSFGGGGGYTF. The CDR3 DNA follows: TGTGCCAGCAGTTTCGGAGGAGGGGGGGGCTACACCTTC.

There are many counts of this clonotype. The chain couples TRBV12-3 or TRBV12-4 to TRBJ2-3, with 8 bases lining up with TRBD2. The CDR3 length is 18 residues. Losses at the gene ends were 6 bases for V and 2 bases for J; bases not matched to a gene: 16. CDR3 amino acids: CASRPLPTSGPFTDTQYF. The DNA of the CDR3 is TGTGCCAGCAGGCCCCTCCCAACTAGCGGCCCCTTCACAGATACGCAGTATTTT.

In its sample, this clonotype was seen many times. This chain links TRBV5-1 with TRBJ2-2, with no clear D. V lost 0 bases and J 2 bases, leaving 8 bases between the germline ends. CDR3 size: 15 residues. Germline V lookup: CDR1 SGHRS, CDR2 YFSETQ. The CDR3 region is CASSLALLNTGELFF. CDR3 coding DNA: TGCGCCAGCAGCTTGGCCCTACTCAACACCGGGGAGCTGTTTTTT.

V and J are TRBV27 and TRBJ2-6, with D maybe TRBD1 (6 bases). The germline V gene encodes CDR1 MNHEY and CDR2 SMNVEV (reference sequence). The CDR3 has 17 amino acids. Trimming removed 9 bases at V and 1 base at J, with 19 bases between. DNA for the CDR3: TGTGCCAGTTCAAGGACAGCACTCTATTCTGGGGCCAACGTCCTGACTTTC. This encodes CASSRTALYSGANVLTF.

In the case of this clonotype: A much larger clone is a single base away; this may be a read error. The chain is built from TRBV5-1 and TRBJ2-2, with a weak D call TRBD2 (5 bases). The length of the CDR3 is 13 residues. Germline values: CDR1 SGHRS, CDR2 YFSETQ. CDR3 loop: CASSLGSSGEPFF. In DNA, the CDR3 is TGCGCCAGCAGCTTGGGAAGCTCCGGGGAGCCGTTTTTT.

This clonotype has only a few counts. The CDR3 reads CASSRDMTTYEQYF. The CDR3 coding sequence is TGTGCCAGCAGCCGGGACATGACAACCTACGAGCAGTACTTC. The V and J genes are TRBV6-1 and TRBJ2-7, with D tentatively TRBD1 (6 bases). The CDR3 runs 14 residues. Trimming removed 6 bases from V and 2 bases from J, with 14 bases in between. Germline V gives CDR1 MNHNS, CDR2 SASEGT.

This chain links TRBV29-1 with TRBJ2-5; the D is unclear. Germline V gene data show CDR1 as SQVTM and CDR2 as ANQGSEA. The CDR3 runs 13 residues. V shed 4 bases and J shed 2 bases, with 11 bases lying between them. CDR3 sequence reads: CSVGTSRQETQYF. CDR3 nucleotides: TGCAGCGTTGGTACTTCACGTCAAGAGACCCAGTACTTC.

The chain carries TRBV2 and TRBJ2-7; 9 bases agree with TRBD1. The CDR3 has 14 residues. V lost 5 bases and J lost 7; bases outside the gene matches: 9. Per germline, CDR1 SNHLY and CDR2 FYNNEI. CDR3 region: CASSLTGQGKEQYF. In DNA form, the CDR3 reads TGTGCCAGCAGTTTGACGGGACAGGGAAAAGAGCAGTACTTC.

The chain has TRBV6-1 and TRBJ2-3; maybe TRBD1 (6 bases). Germline loops: CDR1 MNHNS, CDR2 SASEGT. This CDR3 spans 13 amino acids. Trimming removed 0 bases from V and 6 bases from J, with 7 bases in between. For the CDR3, the DNA is TGTGCCAGCAGTGAAGCTAGGGGGGATACGCAGTATTTT. Its protein is CASSEARGDTQYF.

This clonotype was seen at least ten times. The chain has TRBV6-5 and TRBJ1-4, with D possibly TRBD1 on 5 matching bases. CDR3 length: 15 amino acids. Trimming left V 0 bases short and J 8 bases short, with 13 bases between. Germline V lookup: CDR1 MNHEY, CDR2 SVGAGI. The CDR3 nucleotides read TGTGCCAGCAGTTACTCGCGGGGGGTAAGGGAAAAACTGTTTTTT. Translating it yields CASSYSRGVREKLFF.

V and J are TRBV9 and TRBJ2-5; weak D call: TRBD2 (7 bases). Trimming took 0 bases from V and 3 from J, leaving 15 bases between them. Germline V gives CDR1 SGDLS, CDR2 YYNGEE. The CDR3 is 16 amino acids. CDR3: CASSVGTRGDEETQYF. Here the CDR3 DNA reads TGTGCCAGCAGCGTAGGGACTAGGGGGGACGAAGAGACCCAGTACTTC.

The chain links TRBV12-3 or TRBV12-4 to TRBJ2-2; D is perhaps TRBD1 or TRBD2 (5 bases each). The CDR3 sequence is 14 residues long. The DNA of the CDR3 is TGTGCGTCCGGGAAACGCAGGGACACCGGGGAGCTGTTTTTT. Protein sequence: CASGKRRDTGELFF.

The chain uses TRBV20-1 and TRBJ2-2; 9 positions match TRBD1. The CDR3 consists of 14 residues. The germline V gene has CDR1 DFQATT and CDR2 SNEGSKA (reference sequence). V dropped 0 bases and J dropped 9; count of bases not matched to a gene: 5. The CDR3 sequence: CSARETGQGWELFF. For the CDR3, the DNA is TGCAGTGCTAGAGAGACCGGACAGGGGTGGGAGCTGTTTTTT.

This clonotype has just a few counts. The V and J genes are TRBV11-2 and TRBJ1-6, with TRBD1 as a possible D gene (6 bases). CDR1 is SGHAT, CDR2 FQNNGV, per germline. The V end lost 6 bases, the J end lost 7 bases, and 13 bases lay between the germline ends. This CDR3 is built from 14 residues. Here the CDR3 reads CASRIGGANSPLHF. Written as DNA, the CDR3 is TGTGCCAGCAGGATTGGGGGGGCGAATTCACCCCTCCACTTT.

This chain joins TRBV5-6 and TRBJ1-3, with D unclear. Trimming removed 0 bases from V and 4 bases from J, with 11 bases in between. This CDR3 contains 15 residues. CDR1 and CDR2 (germline): SGHDT, YYEEEE. DNA of the CDR3: TGTGCCAGCAGCTTGGGCGGGAAGAGGGGAAACACCATATATTTT. Translation: CASSLGGKRGNTIYF.

This clonotype came up a few times. The chain employs TRBV7-8 and TRBJ1-5, with TRBD1 as a possible D gene (5 bases). CDR1 is SGHVS, CDR2 FQNEAQ, per germline. Trimming cost V 5 bases and J 1 base, with 18 bases left between them. CDR3 length: 17 amino acids. The CDR3 sequence is CASSHWGQAPSNQPQHF. The CDR3 nucleotides are TGTGCCAGCAGCCATTGGGGCCAAGCCCCCAGCAATCAGCCCCAGCATTTT.

V gene TRBV29-1 combines with J gene TRBJ2-1; the D gene is possibly TRBD2 (6 bases). Germline V gene data show CDR1 as SQVTM and CDR2 as ANQGSEA. This CDR3 region has 13 residues. Trimming stripped 7 bases from V and 8 bases from J, with 18 bases between. The CDR3: CSASAGRMDEQFF. CDR3 bases: TGCAGCGCTTCAGCGGGTCGGATGGATGAGCAGTTCTTC.

Many counts were recorded for this clonotype. The V and J genes are TRBV27 and TRBJ2-7; tentatively, D is TRBD1 (6 bases). The CDR3 has 14 residues. CDR1 and CDR2 from the germline V gene are MNHEY and SMNVEV (reference sequence). With 2 bases removed from V and 3 bases from J, the gap between germline ends came to 11 bases. The CDR3 here is CASSLSRGIYEQYF. For the CDR3, the DNA is TGTGCCAGCAGTTTAAGCAGGGGTATCTACGAGCAGTACTTC.

This clonotype was counted ten times or more. The chain carries TRBV7-2 and TRBJ1-6, with D maybe TRBD1 (5 bases). Germline CDR1 SGHTA, CDR2 FQGNSA. The CDR3 runs 15 residues. V was clipped by 3 bases and J by 10 bases, with 16 bases between them. The CDR3 coding sequence is TGTGCCAGCAGCTTGGATCGGACACGACAGTCACCCCTCCACTTT. Encoded protein: CASSLDRTRQSPLHF.

In its sample, this clonotype was seen many times. CDR3 DNA sequence: TGTGCCAGCTCACCACCCAGTAGGAGCAATGAGCAGTTCTTC. Protein sequence: CASSPPSRSNEQFF. This sequence joins TRBV18 and TRBJ2-1; the D is unclear. CDR3 length equals 14 residues. CDR1 and CDR2 from the germline V gene are KGHSH and LQKENI. V lost 0 bases and J 6 bases, leaving 9 bases between the germline ends.

Remarks on this clonotype: It may be a read error: a sequence one base away is much more abundant. The CDR3 coding sequence is TGTGCCAGCATCTTAGAATCGTGGGCCCCGCAGTATTTT. Amino acids: CASILESWAPQYF. The rearrangement uses TRBV7-6 and TRBJ2-3; no clear D. The germline gives CDR1 SGHVS, CDR2 FNYEAQ. The CDR3 consists of 13 residues.

This clonotype was counted ten times or more. V is TRBV5-1 and J is TRBJ2-2, with D unclear. This CDR3 has 18 residues. V lost 2 bases to trimming and J lost 0 bases, with 17 bases between them. Germline CDR1 SGHRS, CDR2 YFSETQ. The CDR3, as DNA: TGCGCCAGCAGCTTTTCAGACAAATGGGTTGCGAACACCGGGGAGCTGTTTTTT. This sequence encodes CASSFSDKWVANTGELFF.

Concerning this clonotype: As the CDR3 is not closed by the conserved phenylalanine or tryptophan, this likely results from a read error. The gene calls are TRBV7-3 and TRBJ2-3, with TRBD2 matching 8 bases. This CDR3 spans 14 amino acids. From germline, CDR1 is SGHTA and CDR2 FQGTGA. With V trimmed by 2 bases and J by 6 bases, 4 bases remained unmatched. CDR3 sequence (DNA): TGTGCCAGCAGCTTAGGGACTAGTACCGATACGCAGTATTAT. Translated, it gives CASSLGTSTDTQYY.